The source of this TCR beta chain is a study of memory CD4+ T cells and cytomegalovirus serostatus. General study findings and limits: CD4+ memory repertoires contained about 40% of the 164 reported CMV TCRbeta sequences. The CMV-associated TCR signature appears largely within the CD4+ memory repertoire.

The sample holds a few counts of this clone. Antigen: not known. Authors' analysis steps: After removing out-of-frame reads, under 2.5 million distinct TCRbeta sequences remained. Assay used: immunoSEQ multiplex PCR; TCRdb lists only in-frame clones, some missing. That table gives V, J and clone size, and the DNA gave D and trimming. The sample holds approximately 50,000 clones, 75% to 85% seen once. Single viable CD3+CD4+CD8-CD45RO+ cells were sorted as the memory CD4+ T cells. Positive selection with CD4 microbeads enriched total CD4+ T cells. Germline V lookup: CDR1 MNHEY, CDR2 SMNVEV (reference sequence). V was clipped by 5 bases and J by 4 bases, with 18 bases between them. CDR3 length: 15 amino acids.

The V gene is TRBV27, the J gene TRBJ2-7; possible D gene TRBD2, 5 bases. The TCR originated in an adult in good health and CMV-seronegative. Sequencing input: memory CD4+ T cells from blood. The CDR3 DNA reads TGTGCCAGCAGTCCCCCCGGGGTATATCTATACGAGCAGTACTTC. This encodes CASSPPGVYLYEQYF.